This TCR beta chain came from a study of T cell responses to AZD1222 COVID-19 vaccine. Regarding the study as a whole: Dominant CD4 TCR responses targeted spike regions 160-218 and 743-854. Two AZD1222 doses significantly raised spike-specific TCR breadth and depth over controls. Scientists sampled the repertoires only once the peak T cell response had passed.

As concerns this clone: Its antigen is unknown.

Assay used: immunoSEQ multiplex PCR; TCRdb lists only in-frame clones, some missing. The data hold some 170,000 clones, with 80% to 90% observed a single time. CDR1 and CDR2 from the germline V gene are SGHNT and YYREEE (reference sequence). This CDR3 is 14 amino acids long. Trimming removed 1 base at V and 5 bases at J, with 10 bases between. Specimen: peripheral blood, collected 28 days after the second dose of the MenACWY control vaccine. This TCR derives from an adult who received the MenACWY meningococcal vaccine as a control. The gene calls are TRBV5-4 and TRBJ1-5; D may be TRBD1 (6 bases). The CDR3 bases are TGTGCCAGCAGCTTGCGAGGGGGTGATCAGCCCCAGCATTTT. It is translated as CASSLRGGDQPQHF.